This is a list of T cell receptor beta chains from one sample in a study of cytomegalovirus exposure and HLA in healthy donors. Sequenced by immunoSEQ multiplex PCR; TCRdb stores in-frame clones only, minus some. Among 250,000 to 300,000 clones, 70% to 90% were seen once, and the ten largest hold about 2%. Sequenced material: PBMCs. The source is a woman aged 40 to 50 in good health and CMV-seropositive. CDR3s include the opening cysteine and the closing phenylalanine or tryptophan.

J gene,V gene,CDR3 protein
TRBJ2-5,TRBV7-2,CASSAGTSGSQETQYF
TRBJ2-2,TRBV6-5,CASSYGPHTGELFF
TRBJ2-7,TRBV27,CASSLKQGGAYEQYF
TRBJ2-7,TRBV28,CASRTSGSGEQYF
TRBJ2-3,TRBV27,CASSPTRLAAITDTQYF
TRBJ1-4,TRBV7-9,CASSLGGGQKEKLFF
TRBJ2-2,TRBV7-9,CASSPRLGQGGRDTGELFF
TRBJ1-2,TRBV6-1,CASSDAGYGYTF
TRBJ2-6,TRBV28,CASSLEPPLVAGANVLTF
TRBJ1-2,TRBV27,CASSLSGGRPGYTF
TRBJ2-5,TRBV11-2,CASSTRTSGSGVETQYF
TRBJ2-3,TRBV5-1,CASSLGTSGRTSTDTQYF
TRBJ1-1,TRBV30,CARGREAEAFF
TRBJ2-3,TRBV4-3,CASSQRPPGLASTDTQYF
TRBJ1-1,TRBV18,CASSPTGDNTEAFF
TRBJ1-2,TRBV19,CASRWDSNYGYTF
TRBJ2-2,TRBV9,CAFRGTGELFF
TRBJ2-3,TRBV15,CATSRRLTSVNTDTQYF
TRBJ2-1,TRBV18,CASSRTGGTYNEQFF
TRBJ2-7,TRBV19,CASSMSGYEQYF
TRBJ2-2,TRBV11-3,CASAGQGALLDTGELFF
TRBJ2-7,TRBV5-4,CASSYNGGSYEQYF
TRBJ1-1,TRBV29-1,CSARTVNTEAFF
TRBJ2-1,TRBV9,CASSFQREGFHEQFF
TRBJ1-1,TRBV6-6,CASSPGQLNTEAFF
TRBJ2-3,TRBV30,CAWSVRLAAIDTQYF
TRBJ2-1,TRBV5-1,CASASGNEQFF
TRBJ2-7,TRBV27,CASSLQGTYEQYF
TRBJ2-3,TRBV9,CASSVAAGPYNTDTQYF
TRBJ1-1,TRBV4-2,CASSQEVLGGEAFF
TRBJ2-2,TRBV9,CASSVDMGRNGELFF
TRBJ1-6,TRBV7-3,CASSLEGGLGNSPLHF
TRBJ1-6,TRBV30,CAWSDYRSSHNSPLHF
TRBJ2-1,TRBV5-1,CASSLTSGRVGEQFF
TRBJ1-3,TRBV30,CAWSTGSSGNTIYF
TRBJ2-2,TRBV14,CASSQDLAGVELGGELFF
TRBJ1-1,TRBV12-5,CASGLGQGRTEAFF
TRBJ2-7,TRBV28,CASSLRQGGTYEQYF
TRBJ2-7,TRBV4-1,CASSQTHSGYEQYF
TRBJ2-7,TRBV11-3,CASSPVGAVAGFDEQYF
-,TRBV4-2,CASSARTSSYEQYF
TRBJ2-1,TRBV19,CASSKTDYNEQFF
TRBJ2-7,TRBV7-3,CASSFQRAGEQYF
TRBJ1-2,TRBV19,CASSKDSGQGAYGYTF
TRBJ2-1,TRBV4-3,CASSQGRGLAVYNEQFF
TRBJ2-3,TRBV4-1,CASSQDGDNPWTDTQYF
TRBJ1-1,TRBV29-1,CSVDGPLLYSTEAFF
TRBJ2-2,TRBV5-4,CASSLGGADGELFF
TRBJ2-7,TRBV18,CASSPTSGGGYEQYF
TRBJ2-3,TRBV28,CASSFSGTSGRTQYF
TRBJ2-4,TRBV11-1,CASSLGGTGGSIQYF
TRBJ2-5,TRBV30,CAWSVGGSVETQYF
TRBJ2-7,TRBV7-2,CASSLDSGPTYEQYF
TRBJ2-5,TRBV11-2,CASSLDRATETQYF
TRBJ1-1,TRBV19,CASSSASTGDTEAFF